This passage covers 4 T cell receptor beta chains from one sample sequenced in a study of regulatory T cells in long-lasting Graves disease. Described time point: newly diagnosed GD, antithyroid drugs for less than 3 months. PBMC-derived RNA was used for the TCR library. iRepertoire HTBI primers and Arm-PCR of CDR3 regions built TCR beta libraries. TCRdb itself ran the multiplex PCR reads through MiXCR, one entry per CDR3 protein. In the table there are 400,000 to 500,000 distinct CDR3 sequences, around 17% of which are singletons. The same data also went into a second study, on T cells in Graves' hyperthyroidism and ophthalmopathy.

The specimen comprised peripheral blood mononuclear cells (PBMCs), sampled at new diagnosis, from a patient treated with antithyroid drugs. Source of these receptors: a woman aged 18 to 35 with Graves disease.

Ten or more counts support this clonotype. V is TRBV7-9 and J is TRBJ1-1; D is possibly TRBD1 (6 bases). The germline V gene encodes CDR1 SEHNR and CDR2 FQNEAQ (reference sequence). V was cut by 7 bases and J by 1 base, with 16 bases left in between. This CDR3 is built from 15 residues. As DNA, the CDR3 is TGTGCCAGCAAACAGGGAACTTACGAGAACACTGAAGCTTTCTTT. Amino acid sequence: CASKQGTYENTEAFF.

This clonotype was recorded at least ten times. The V and J genes are TRBV2 and TRBJ2-1, with 11 nucleotides matching TRBD2. CDR1 and CDR2 from the germline V gene are SNHLY and FYNNEI. The V and J ends lost 8 bases and 10 bases, in that order; junction bases with no gene match: 16. The CDR3 totals 16 residues. The CDR3 coding sequence is TGTGCCAGCGGGAGGGTAGCTAGCGGGGGGTCCAGGGAGCAGTTCTTC. The encoded protein is CASGRVASGGSREQFF.

This clonotype was picked up many times. The chain couples TRBV5-1 to TRBJ2-3; TRBD2 is a possible D gene (7 bases). The germline V and J ends were trimmed by 0 bases and 4 bases, with 15 bases remaining between them. CDR1 and CDR2 from the germline V gene are SGHRS and YFSETQ. CDR3 size: 16 residues. DNA for the CDR3: TGCGCCAGCAGCTTGGAATTAGGGGGGGCCCCAGATACGCAGTATTTT. Translating it yields CASSLELGGAPDTQYF. The variable domain in full, with the rest retrieved from reference TRBV5-1 and TRBJ2-3, is KAGVTQTPRYLIKTRGQQVTLSCSPISGHRSVSWYQQTPGQGLQFLFEYFSETQRNKGNFPGRFSGRQFSNSRSEMNVSTLELGDSALYLCASSLELGGAPDTQYFGPGTRLTVL.

This clonotype was recorded many times. J is TRBJ2-6 and V is TRBV7-2, with 7 bases lining up with TRBD1. Germline lookup yields CDR1 SGHTA and CDR2 FQGNSA. Losses at the gene ends were 5 bases for V and 8 bases for J; bases not matched to a gene: 12. The CDR3 covers 16 residues. The CDR3: CASSPRQGFGSNVLTF. For the CDR3, the DNA is TGTGCCAGCAGCCCACGACAGGGCTTCGGGTCCAACGTCCTGACTTTC.